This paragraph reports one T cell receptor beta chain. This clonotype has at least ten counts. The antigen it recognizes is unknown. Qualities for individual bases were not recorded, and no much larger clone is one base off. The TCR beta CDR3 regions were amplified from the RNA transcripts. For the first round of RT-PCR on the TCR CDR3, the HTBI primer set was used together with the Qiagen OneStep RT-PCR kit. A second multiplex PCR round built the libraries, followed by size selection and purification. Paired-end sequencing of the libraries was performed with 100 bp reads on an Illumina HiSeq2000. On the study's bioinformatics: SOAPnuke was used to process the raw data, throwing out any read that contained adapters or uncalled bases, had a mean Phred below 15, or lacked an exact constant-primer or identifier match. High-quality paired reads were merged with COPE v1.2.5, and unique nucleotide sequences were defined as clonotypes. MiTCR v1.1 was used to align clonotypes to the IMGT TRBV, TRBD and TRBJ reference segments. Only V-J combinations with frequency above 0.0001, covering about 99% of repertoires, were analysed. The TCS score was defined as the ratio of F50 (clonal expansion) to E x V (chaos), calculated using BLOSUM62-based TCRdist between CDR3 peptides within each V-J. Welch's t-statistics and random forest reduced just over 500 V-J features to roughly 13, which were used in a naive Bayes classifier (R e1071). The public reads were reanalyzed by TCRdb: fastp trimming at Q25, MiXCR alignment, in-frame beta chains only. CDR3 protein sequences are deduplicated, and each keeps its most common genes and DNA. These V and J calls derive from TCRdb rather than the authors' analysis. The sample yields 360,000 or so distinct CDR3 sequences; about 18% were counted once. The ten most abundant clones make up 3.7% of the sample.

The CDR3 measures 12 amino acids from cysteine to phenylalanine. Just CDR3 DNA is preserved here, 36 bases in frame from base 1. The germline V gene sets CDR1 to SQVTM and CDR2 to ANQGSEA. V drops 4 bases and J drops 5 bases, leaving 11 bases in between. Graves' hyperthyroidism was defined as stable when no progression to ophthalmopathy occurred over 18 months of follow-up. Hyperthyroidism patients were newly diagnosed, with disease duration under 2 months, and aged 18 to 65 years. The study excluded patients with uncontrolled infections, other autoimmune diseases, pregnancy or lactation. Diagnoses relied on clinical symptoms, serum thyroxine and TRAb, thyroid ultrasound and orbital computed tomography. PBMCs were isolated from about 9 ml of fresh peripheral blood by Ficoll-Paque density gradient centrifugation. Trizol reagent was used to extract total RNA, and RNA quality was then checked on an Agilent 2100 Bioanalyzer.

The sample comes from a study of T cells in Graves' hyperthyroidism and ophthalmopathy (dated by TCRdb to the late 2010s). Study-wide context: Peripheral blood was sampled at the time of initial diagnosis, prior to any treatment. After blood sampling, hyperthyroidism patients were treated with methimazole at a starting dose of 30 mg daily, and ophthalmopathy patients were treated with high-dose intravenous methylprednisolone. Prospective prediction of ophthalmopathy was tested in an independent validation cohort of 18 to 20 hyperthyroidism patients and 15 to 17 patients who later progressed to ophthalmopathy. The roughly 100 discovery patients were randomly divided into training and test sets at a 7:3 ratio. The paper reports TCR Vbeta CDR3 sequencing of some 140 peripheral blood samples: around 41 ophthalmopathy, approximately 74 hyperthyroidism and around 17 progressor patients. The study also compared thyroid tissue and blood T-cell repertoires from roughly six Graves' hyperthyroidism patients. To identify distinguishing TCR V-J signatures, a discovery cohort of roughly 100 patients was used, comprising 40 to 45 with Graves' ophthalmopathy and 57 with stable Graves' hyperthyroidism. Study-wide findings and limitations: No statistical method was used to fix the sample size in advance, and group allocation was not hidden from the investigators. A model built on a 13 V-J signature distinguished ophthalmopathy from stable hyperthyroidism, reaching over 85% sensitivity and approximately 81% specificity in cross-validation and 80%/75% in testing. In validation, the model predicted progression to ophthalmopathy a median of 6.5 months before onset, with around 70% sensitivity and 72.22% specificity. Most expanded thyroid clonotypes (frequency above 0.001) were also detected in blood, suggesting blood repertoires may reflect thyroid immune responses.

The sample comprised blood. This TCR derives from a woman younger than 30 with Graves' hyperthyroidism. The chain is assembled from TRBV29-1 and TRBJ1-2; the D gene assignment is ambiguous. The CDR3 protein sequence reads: CSVVGDLYGYTF. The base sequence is TGCAGCGTTGTAGGAGATTTATATGGCTACACCTTC.